This TCR beta chain was sequenced in a study of T cell repertoires in ileal Crohn's disease. Study at large: About half of patients got postoperative therapy: under twelve thiopurines, about 20 anti-TNF. Notes on the study in general: Compared with non-smokers, active smokers at surgery showed more clonal expansions.

The length of the CDR3 is 17 residues. Approximately 510 nanograms of biopsy DNA per sample underwent TCRB immunosequencing. TCRdb keeps only in-frame clones here, not all; method: immunoSEQ multiplex PCR. The sample has under 9,000 clones, more than 65% seen once; the top ten hold around 8.1%. A word on this clone: Its antigen is currently unknown.

The chain recombines TRBV21-1 with TRBJ1-2; TRBD1 reflects the table's D call only, with no check against the DNA. TRBV21-1 constitutes a pseudogene. Sequencing input: ileal tissue. This sequence originates from an adult with Crohn's disease. CDR3 DNA sequence: TGTGCCAGCAGCAAAGTTCTTTTCTGTGGCTTTCCGAATGGCTACACCTTC. As protein: CASSKVLFCGFPNGYTF.